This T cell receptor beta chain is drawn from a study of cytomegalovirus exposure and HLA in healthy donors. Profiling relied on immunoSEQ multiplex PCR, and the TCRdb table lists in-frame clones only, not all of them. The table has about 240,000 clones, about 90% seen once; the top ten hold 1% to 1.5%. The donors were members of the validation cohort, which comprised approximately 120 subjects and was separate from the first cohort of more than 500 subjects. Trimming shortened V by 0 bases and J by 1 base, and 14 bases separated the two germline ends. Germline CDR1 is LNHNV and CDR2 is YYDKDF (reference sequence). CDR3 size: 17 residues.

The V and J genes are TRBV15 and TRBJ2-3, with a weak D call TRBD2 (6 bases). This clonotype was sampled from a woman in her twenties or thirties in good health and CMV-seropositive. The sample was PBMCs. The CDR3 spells CATSRDNRGTGTDTQYF. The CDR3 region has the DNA TGTGCCACCAGCAGAGATAATCGGGGGACGGGCACAGATACGCAGTATTTT. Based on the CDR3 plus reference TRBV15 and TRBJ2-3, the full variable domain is DAMVIQNPRYQVTQFGKPVTLSCSQTLNHNVMYWYQQKSSQAPKLLFHYYDKDFNNEADTPDNFQSRRPNTSFCFLDIRSPGLGDTAMYLCATSRDNRGTGTDTQYFGPGTRLTVL.